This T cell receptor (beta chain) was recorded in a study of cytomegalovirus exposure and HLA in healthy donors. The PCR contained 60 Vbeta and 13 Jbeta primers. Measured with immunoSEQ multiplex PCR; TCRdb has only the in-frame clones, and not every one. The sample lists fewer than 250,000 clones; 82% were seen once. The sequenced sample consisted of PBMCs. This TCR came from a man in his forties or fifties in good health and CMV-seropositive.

The CDR3 DNA reads as TGTGCCAGTAGTATTTGGGGCAGTTCAACTAATGAAAAACTGTTTTTT. Translated: CASSIWGSSTNEKLFF. This chain uses TRBV19 with TRBJ1-4, with D possibly TRBD1 on 5 matching bases. V lost 3 bases and J lost 0, with 11 bases in between. In germline, CDR1 is LNHDA, CDR2 SQIVND (reference sequence). The CDR3 spans 16 residues.